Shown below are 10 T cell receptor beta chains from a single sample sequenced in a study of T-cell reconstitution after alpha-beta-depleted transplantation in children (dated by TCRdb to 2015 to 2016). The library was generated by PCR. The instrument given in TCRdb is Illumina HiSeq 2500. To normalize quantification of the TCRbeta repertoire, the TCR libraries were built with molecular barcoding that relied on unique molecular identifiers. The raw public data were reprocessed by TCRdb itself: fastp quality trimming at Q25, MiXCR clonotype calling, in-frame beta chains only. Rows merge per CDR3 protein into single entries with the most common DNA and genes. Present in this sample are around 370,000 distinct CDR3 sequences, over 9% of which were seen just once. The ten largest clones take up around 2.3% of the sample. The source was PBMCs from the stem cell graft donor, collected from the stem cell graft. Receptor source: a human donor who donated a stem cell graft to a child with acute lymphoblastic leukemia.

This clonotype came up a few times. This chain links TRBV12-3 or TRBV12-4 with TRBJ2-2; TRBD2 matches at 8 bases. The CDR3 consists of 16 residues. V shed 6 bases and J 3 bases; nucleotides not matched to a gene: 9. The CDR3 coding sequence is TGTGCCAGCAGCCAGTACTGGGGACTAGACACCGGGGAGCTGTTTTTT. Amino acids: CASSQYWGLDTGELFF.

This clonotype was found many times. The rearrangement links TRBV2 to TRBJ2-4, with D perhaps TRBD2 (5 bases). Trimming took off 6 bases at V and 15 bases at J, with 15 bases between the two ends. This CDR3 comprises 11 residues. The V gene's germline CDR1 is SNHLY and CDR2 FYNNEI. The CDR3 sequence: CASRAEGGWYF. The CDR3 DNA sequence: TGTGCCAGCAGGGCCGAGGGCGGATGGTACTTC.

The CDR3 bases are TGCAGTGCTAGAGATTTGGGACAACGCTCCTACAATGAGCAGTTCTTC. Translated: CSARDLGQRSYNEQFF. The chain carries TRBV20-1 and TRBJ2-1; the D gene is possibly TRBD1 (6 bases). CDR3 length: 16 amino acids. V gave up 0 bases and J gave up 0 bases, with 12 bases separating them. The V gene's germline CDR1 is DFQATT and CDR2 SNEGSKA (reference sequence).

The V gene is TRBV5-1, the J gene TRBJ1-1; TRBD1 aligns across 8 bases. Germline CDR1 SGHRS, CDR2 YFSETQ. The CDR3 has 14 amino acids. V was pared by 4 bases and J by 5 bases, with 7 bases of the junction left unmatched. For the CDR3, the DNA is TGCGCCAGCAGCCACGGACAGGGTGAAACTGAAGCTTTCTTT. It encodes CASSHGQGETEAFF.

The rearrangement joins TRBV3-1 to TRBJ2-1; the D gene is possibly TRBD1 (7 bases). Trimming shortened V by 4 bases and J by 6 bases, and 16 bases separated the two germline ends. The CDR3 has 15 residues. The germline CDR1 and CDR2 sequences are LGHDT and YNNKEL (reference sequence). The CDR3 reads CASSPRRGATNEQFF. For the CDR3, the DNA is TGTGCCAGCAGCCCCCGCAGGGGGGCCACCAATGAGCAGTTCTTC.

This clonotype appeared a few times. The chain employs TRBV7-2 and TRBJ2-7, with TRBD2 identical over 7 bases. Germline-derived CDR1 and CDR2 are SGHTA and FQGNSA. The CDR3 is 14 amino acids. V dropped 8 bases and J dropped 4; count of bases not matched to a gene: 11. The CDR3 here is CASGLTGGFYEQYF. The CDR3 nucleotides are TGTGCCAGCGGATTAACCGGGGGGTTTTACGAGCAGTACTTC. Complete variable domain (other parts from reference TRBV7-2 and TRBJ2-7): GAGVSQSPSNKVTEKGKDVELRCDPISGHTALYWYRQSLGQGLEFLIYFQGNSAPDKSGLPSDRFSAERTGGSVSTLTIQRTQQEDSAVYLCASGLTGGFYEQYFGPGTRLTVT.

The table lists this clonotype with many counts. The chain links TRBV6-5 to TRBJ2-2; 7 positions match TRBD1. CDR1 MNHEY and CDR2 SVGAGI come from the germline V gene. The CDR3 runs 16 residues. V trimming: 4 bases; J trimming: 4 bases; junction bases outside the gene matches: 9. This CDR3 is CASSLRQGMRTGELFF. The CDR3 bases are TGTGCCAGCAGTTTGCGACAGGGTATGCGCACCGGGGAGCTGTTTTTT.

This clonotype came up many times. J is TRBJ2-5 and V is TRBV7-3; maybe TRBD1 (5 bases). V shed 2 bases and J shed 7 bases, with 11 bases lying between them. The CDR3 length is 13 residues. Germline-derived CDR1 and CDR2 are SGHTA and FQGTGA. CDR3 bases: TGTGCCAGCAGCTTAGCCCCTCAGGGGACCCAGTACTTC. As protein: CASSLAPQGTQYF.

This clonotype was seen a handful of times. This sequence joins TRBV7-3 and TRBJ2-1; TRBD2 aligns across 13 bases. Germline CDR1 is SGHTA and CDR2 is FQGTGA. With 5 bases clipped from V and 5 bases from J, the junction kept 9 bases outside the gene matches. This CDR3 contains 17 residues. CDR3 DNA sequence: TGTGCCAGCAGCCCGGGACTAGCGGGGCATAGGGACAATGAGCAGTTCTTC. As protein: CASSPGLAGHRDNEQFF.

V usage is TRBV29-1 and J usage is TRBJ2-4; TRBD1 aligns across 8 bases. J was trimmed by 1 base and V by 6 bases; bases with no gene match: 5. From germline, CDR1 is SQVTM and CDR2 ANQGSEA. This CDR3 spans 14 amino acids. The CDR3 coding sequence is TGCAGCGTCCGACAGGGGATGGCCAAAAACATTCAGTACTTC. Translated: CSVRQGMAKNIQYF.